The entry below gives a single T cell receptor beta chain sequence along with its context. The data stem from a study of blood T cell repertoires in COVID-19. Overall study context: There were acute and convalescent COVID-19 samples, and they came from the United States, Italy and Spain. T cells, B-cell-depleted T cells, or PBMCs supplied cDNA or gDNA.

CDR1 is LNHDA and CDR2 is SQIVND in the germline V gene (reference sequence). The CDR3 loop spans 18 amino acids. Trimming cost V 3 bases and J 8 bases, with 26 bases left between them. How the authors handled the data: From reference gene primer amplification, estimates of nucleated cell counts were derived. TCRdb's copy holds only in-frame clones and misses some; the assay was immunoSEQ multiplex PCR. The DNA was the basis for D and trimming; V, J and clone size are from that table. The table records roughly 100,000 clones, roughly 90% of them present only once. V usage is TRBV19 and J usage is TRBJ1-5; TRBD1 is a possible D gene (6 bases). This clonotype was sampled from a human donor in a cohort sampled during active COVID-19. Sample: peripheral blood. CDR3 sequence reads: CASSIVGGARSFWEPQHF. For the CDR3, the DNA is TGTGCCAGTAGTATTGTTGGGGGGGCGAGGAGTTTTTGGGAGCCCCAGCATTTT.